Listed below are T cell receptor beta chains from one sample, sequenced in a study of blood T cell repertoires in COVID-19. The assay was immunoSEQ multiplex PCR, and TCRdb's table has in-frame clones only and misses some. The sample records fewer than 400,000 clones, approximately 89% being singletons. Sequenced sample: PBMCs or T cells enriched from blood (not recorded which). These receptor sequences come from a woman between 25 and 40 years old who had recovered from COVID-19. CDR3s include the opening cysteine and the closing phenylalanine or tryptophan. D genes are given only for firm matches. Size tells how often a clone was seen (once, few, many) or the class of an expanded clone, and some rows leave it out.

.	TRBV5-4	TRBJ2-7	.	CASSVPRDEQYF	TGTGCCAGCAGCGTACCCAGGGACGAGCAGTACTTC
TRBD1	TRBV7-9	TRBJ1-4	.	CASSMTGSATNEKLFF	TGTGCCAGCAGCATGACAGGGTCTGCCACTAATGAAAAACTGTTTTTT
.	TRBV4-1	TRBJ1-6	.	CASKFWQGYNSPLHF	TGCGCCAGCAAATTTTGGCAGGGTTATAATTCACCCCTCCACTTT
TRBD1	TRBV29-1	TRBJ2-7	.	CSAQVSGGAYEQYF	TGCAGCGCCCAAGTTTCAGGGGGAGCCTACGAGCAGTACTTC
.	TRBV30	TRBJ2-3	.	CAWGTGSDTQYF	TGTGCCTGGGGTACAGGGTCGGATACGCAGTATTTT
.	TRBV21-1	TRBJ1-3	.	CASSSAGNTIYF	TGTGCCAGCAGCTCTGCGGGAAACACCATATATTTT
.	TRBV30	TRBJ2-7	.	CAWTSGTYEQYF	TGTGCCTGGACCTCAGGCACTTACGAGCAGTACTTC
.	TRBV15	TRBJ2-7	.	CATSRVARSYEQYF	TGTGCCACCAGCAGAGTAGCCCGCTCCTACGAGCAGTACTTC
.	TRBV9	TRBJ2-5	.	CASSVVTTGRETQYF	TGTGCCAGCAGCGTAGTCACTACGGGGAGAGAGACCCAGTACTTC
TRBD2	TRBV5-1	TRBJ2-1	.	CASSSRVSGSYNEQFF	TGCGCCAGCAGCTCCCGGGTTAGCGGGTCCTACAATGAGCAGTTCTTC
.	TRBV13	TRBJ2-7	once	CASSPRLALSYEQYF	TGTGCCAGCAGCCCTCGGCTAGCGTTATCCTACGAGCAGTACTTC
TRBD1	TRBV19	TRBJ2-2	.	CASSAGQGTGELFF	TGTGCCAGTAGTGCGGGACAGGGGACCGGGGAGCTGTTTTTT
.	TRBV2	TRBJ1-1	once	CASSEPDTVRLEAFF	TGTGCCAGCAGTGAACCGGACACTGTGCGGCTAGAAGCTTTCTTT
TRBD2	TRBV5-5	TRBJ2-1	.	CASSWLAGSTNEQFF	TGTGCCAGCAGCTGGCTAGCGGGGAGTACCAATGAGCAGTTCTTC
.	TRBV7-6	TRBJ1-6	once	CASSLLRRNSPLHF	TGTGCCAGCAGCTTATTGAGGCGTAATTCACCCCTCCACTTT
TRBD2	TRBV27	TRBJ2-2	.	CASSRRAGVTNTGELFF	TGTGCCAGCAGTCGGCGAGCGGGAGTTACCAACACCGGGGAGCTGTTTTTT
TRBD1	TRBV27	TRBJ1-5	.	CASSLRGQGMGQPQHF	TGTGCCAGCAGTTTGAGGGGACAGGGGATGGGTCAGCCCCAGCATTTT
TRBD2	TRBV28	TRBJ2-2	.	CASSSSPTSENTGELFF	TGTGCCAGCAGTTCGAGCCCGACTAGCGAGAACACCGGGGAGCTGTTTTTT
.	TRBV7-9	TRBJ2-7	.	CAVSASSYEQYF	TGTGCCGTATCAGCGTCGTCCTACGAGCAGTACTTC
.	TRBV4-1	TRBJ1-3	.	CASSQLSSGISGNTIYF	TGCGCCAGCAGCCAACTTTCGTCAGGCATCTCTGGAAACACCATATATTTT
TRBD2	TRBV7-9	TRBJ2-7	once	CASSSSGGSYEQYF	TGTGCCAGCAGCTCGTCGGGGGGATCCTACGAGCAGTACTTC
.	TRBV9	TRBJ2-5	few	CASSVHAQETQYF	TGTGCCAGCAGCGTACACGCGCAAGAGACCCAGTACTTC
.	TRBV9	TRBJ1-5	.	CASSPGGFRQPQHF	TGTGCCAGCAGCCCCGGGGGATTTCGTCAGCCCCAGCATTTT
.	TRBV27	TRBJ2-2	.	CASSLSSATGELFF	TGTGCCAGCAGTTTATCTAGCGCGACCGGAGAGCTGTTTTTT
TRBD1	TRBV3-1/TRBV3-2	TRBJ1-5	.	CASSRLPGQGHSNQPQHF	TGTGCCAGCAGCCGCCTTCCGGGACAGGGGCATAGCAATCAGCCCCAGCATTTT
TRBD1	TRBV12-5	TRBJ1-1	.	CASGFSADRGPAMNTEAFF	TGTGCTAGTGGTTTTTCGGCGGACAGGGGGCCCGCCATGAACACTGAAGCTTTCTTT
.	TRBV7-8	TRBJ2-7	.	CASSLGLDIYEQYF	TGTGCCAGCAGCTTAGGACTAGACATCTACGAGCAGTACTTC
.	TRBV27	TRBJ2-3	.	CASRPRMVNRDTQYF	TGTGCCAGCAGGCCCAGGATGGTCAATAGAGATACGCAGTATTTT
TRBD1	TRBV28	TRBJ1-5	.	CASTRLAGGIYQPQHF	TGTGCCAGCACCAGACTGGCAGGGGGAATATATCAGCCCCAGCATTTT
.	TRBV5-1	TRBJ2-6	.	CASSSDSSGANVLTF	TGCGCCAGCAGCTCTGACAGCTCTGGGGCCAACGTCCTGACTTTC
TRBD1	TRBV10-3	TRBJ1-2	few	CAISESRGTGGGYTF	TGTGCCATCAGTGAGTCGAGAGGGACAGGGGGAGGCTACACCTTC
.	TRBV3-1/TRBV3-2	TRBJ2-7	.	CASSQATGLNEQYF	TGTGCCAGCAGCCAGGCAACAGGGTTGAACGAGCAGTACTTC
TRBD1	TRBV18	TRBJ1-1	.	CASSPRDRGSFNTEAFF	TGTGCCAGCTCACCACGGGACAGAGGATCTTTCAACACTGAAGCTTTCTTT
.	TRBV27	TRBJ2-7	few	CASSPTTVAAYEQYF	TGTGCCAGCAGTCCGACGACAGTAGCGGCCTACGAGCAGTACTTC
.	TRBV7-2	TRBJ2-1	.	CASSLGTSSYNEQFF	TGTGCCAGCAGCTTAGGCACAAGCTCCTACAATGAGCAGTTCTTC
.	TRBV5-4	TRBJ2-5	.	CASSLNIQETQYF	TGTGCCAGCAGCTTGAATATACAAGAGACCCAGTACTTC
TRBD1	TRBV5-4	TRBJ2-7	.	CASSLGTGLPYEQYF	TGTGCCAGCAGCTTGGGGACAGGCCTGCCCTACGAGCAGTACTTC
.	TRBV7-9	TRBJ2-3	.	CASSLDSRMTSTDTQYF	TGTGCCAGCAGCTTAGACTCGCGGATGACTAGCACAGATACGCAGTATTTT
.	TRBV9	TRBJ2-1	.	CASSLQGNSYNEQFF	TGTGCCAGCAGCCTCCAGGGGAATTCCTACAATGAGCAGTTCTTC
TRBD2	TRBV5-8	TRBJ2-1	.	CASTIMGLAGVYEQFF	TGTGCCAGCACCATTATGGGACTAGCGGGAGTTTATGAGCAGTTCTTC
.	TRBV30	TRBJ1-1	.	CAWSVLGRRGTEAFF	TGTGCCTGGAGTGTACTGGGCAGGAGGGGCACTGAAGCTTTCTTT
.	TRBV2	TRBJ1-2	.	CASRRGGANGYTF	TGTGCCAGCCGACGCGGGGGGGCCAATGGCTACACCTTC
.	TRBV5-1	TRBJ1-6	.	CASSSLAGPSGSPLHF	TGCGCCAGCAGCTCGTTGGCAGGGCCCTCGGGTTCACCCCTCCACTTT
.	TRBV9	TRBJ1-3	.	CASSVAPRGGGNTIYF	TGTGCCAGCAGCGTAGCCCCCCGGGGGGGAGGAAACACCATATATTTT
.	TRBV9	TRBJ2-1	few	CASSVVAGSSYNEQFF	TGTGCCAGCAGCGTAGTTGCGGGAAGCTCCTACAATGAGCAGTTCTTC
.	TRBV4-1	TRBJ2-1	.	CASSQDIARDYNEQFF	TGCGCCAGCAGCCAAGATATCGCGAGGGACTACAATGAGCAGTTCTTC
.	TRBV27	TRBJ1-4	.	CASSSAGVGEKLFF	TGTGCCAGCAGTTCCGCCGGGGTGGGTGAAAAACTGTTTTTT
.	TRBV21-1	TRBJ2-7	.	CASSIRVGEQYF	TGTGCCAGCAGCATCAGGGTAGGCGAGCAGTACTTC
TRBD2	TRBV18	TRBJ2-7	.	CASSPYASGGAPMRYEQYF	TGTGCCAGCTCACCCTACGCTAGCGGGGGGGCACCCATGCGGTACGAGCAGTACTTC
.	TRBV4-2	TRBJ1-5	.	CASSQDKTRNSNQPQHF	TGTGCCAGCAGCCAAGATAAAACGAGGAATAGCAATCAGCCCCAGCATTTT
TRBD2	TRBV5-8	TRBJ2-1	.	CASTLPSGGVWVQFF	TGTGCCAGCACCCTCCCGAGCGGGGGGGTTTGGGTGCAGTTCTTC
.	TRBV11-2	TRBJ1-4	.	CASSHPRGEKLFF	TGTGCCAGCAGCCACCCGCGCGGGGAAAAACTGTTTTTT
TRBD2	TRBV7-3	TRBJ2-1	.	CASSPPRLAGSNEQFF	TGTGCCAGCAGCCCTCCCCGGCTAGCGGGATCCAATGAGCAGTTCTTC
.	TRBV14	TRBJ1-2	.	CASSQVPGESMHHGYTF	TGTGCCAGCAGCCAAGTTCCTGGGGAGTCAATGCACCATGGCTACACCTTC
.	TRBV3-1/TRBV3-2	TRBJ2-1	.	CASSLAGPVMDEQFF	TGTGCCAGCAGCCTGGCGGGCCCGGTGATGGATGAGCAGTTCTTC
.	TRBV9	TRBJ2-7	.	CASSVDHYEQYF	TGTGCCAGCAGCGTAGATCACTACGAGCAGTACTTC
.	TRBV7-9	TRBJ1-3	.	CASSLRNSGNTIYF	TGTGCCAGCAGCTTGAGGAACTCTGGAAACACCATATATTTT
TRBD1	TRBV10-3	TRBJ1-2	.	CAISEGGRGLGYTF	TGTGCCATCAGTGAAGGTGGCAGGGGGCTTGGCTACACCTTC
.	TRBV2	TRBJ2-1	.	CASSEGSGLYNEQFF	TGTGCCAGCAGTGAGGGTAGCGGACTCTACAATGAGCAGTTCTTC